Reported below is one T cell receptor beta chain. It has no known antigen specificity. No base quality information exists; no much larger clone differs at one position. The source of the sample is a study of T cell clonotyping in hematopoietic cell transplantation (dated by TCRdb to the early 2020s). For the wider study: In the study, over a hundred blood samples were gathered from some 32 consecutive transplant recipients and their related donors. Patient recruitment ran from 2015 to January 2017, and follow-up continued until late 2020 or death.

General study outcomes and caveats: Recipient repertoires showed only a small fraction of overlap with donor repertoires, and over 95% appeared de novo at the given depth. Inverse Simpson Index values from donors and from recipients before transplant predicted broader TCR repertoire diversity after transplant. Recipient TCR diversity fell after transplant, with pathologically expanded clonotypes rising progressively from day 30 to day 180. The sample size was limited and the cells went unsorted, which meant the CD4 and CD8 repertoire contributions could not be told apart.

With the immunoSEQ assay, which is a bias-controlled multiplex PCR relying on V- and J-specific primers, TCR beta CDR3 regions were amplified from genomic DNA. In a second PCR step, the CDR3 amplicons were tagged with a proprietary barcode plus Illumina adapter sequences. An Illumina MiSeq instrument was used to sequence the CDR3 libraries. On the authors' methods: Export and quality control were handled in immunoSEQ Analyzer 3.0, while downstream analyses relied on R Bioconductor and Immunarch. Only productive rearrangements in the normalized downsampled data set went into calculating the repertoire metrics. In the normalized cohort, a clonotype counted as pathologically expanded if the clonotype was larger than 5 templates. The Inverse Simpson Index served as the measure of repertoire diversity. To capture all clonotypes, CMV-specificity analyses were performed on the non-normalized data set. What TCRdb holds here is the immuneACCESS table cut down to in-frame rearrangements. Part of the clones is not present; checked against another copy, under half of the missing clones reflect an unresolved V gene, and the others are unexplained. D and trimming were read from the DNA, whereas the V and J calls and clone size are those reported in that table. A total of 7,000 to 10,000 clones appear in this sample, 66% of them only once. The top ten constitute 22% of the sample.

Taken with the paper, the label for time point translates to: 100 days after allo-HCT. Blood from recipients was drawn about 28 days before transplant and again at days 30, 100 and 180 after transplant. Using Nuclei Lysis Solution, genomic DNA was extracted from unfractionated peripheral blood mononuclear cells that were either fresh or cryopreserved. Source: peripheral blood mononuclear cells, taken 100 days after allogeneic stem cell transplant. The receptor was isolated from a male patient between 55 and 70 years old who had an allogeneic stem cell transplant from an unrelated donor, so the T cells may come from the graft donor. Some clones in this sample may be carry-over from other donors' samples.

The DNA sequence reads TGTGCCAGCAGCTCTCGGACAGGGTCCCCATGGGAGCTGTTTTTT. This encodes CASSSRTGSPWELFF. This chain is built from TRBV11-2 and TRBJ2-2; 8 middle bases align to TRBD1. The germline V gene sets CDR1 to SGHAT and CDR2 to FQNNGV. The CDR3 spans 15 residues, from the cysteine through the phenylalanine. The sequence is cut down to CDR3 DNA, 45 bases in frame from base 1. Germline trimming amounts to 4 bases on V and 9 bases on J, with 10 as the count of junction bases outside the gene matches.